The TCR beta chain under discussion was sequenced for a study of CD8 T cells in ankylosing spondylitis. The CDR3 has 14 amino acids. CDR1 and CDR2 from the germline V gene are MNHEY and SVGEGT. Between the trimmed V and J ends, which lost 6 bases and 0 bases, there was a span of 12 bases. A single record per CDR3 protein comes from TCRdb applying MiXCR to the 5' RACE reads. Of about 140,000 distinct CDR3 sequences listed, 30% to 35% are singletons. This receptor was identified in a male donor with ankylosing spondylitis. The chain combines TRBV6-2 or TRBV6-3 with TRBJ2-7, with D perhaps TRBD2 (6 bases). The sample consisted of synovial fluid, either unsorted or a sorted T cell fraction (not recorded which). For the CDR3, the DNA is TGTGCCAGCAGATTAGTGGGGGGCTCCTACGAGCAGTACTTC. Protein product: CASRLVGGSYEQYF.